This TCR beta chain was captured in a study of spatial heterogeneity in lung cancer. At the level of the study: Detection consistently yielded more beta chains than alpha chains. A module score for T cells, taken from matched bulk RNA-seq, correlated strongly with TCR transcript counts in tumor regions. Every unique TCR and UMI combination, on average, appeared more than ten times in raw reads.

Study conclusions and caveats: One measure, the expanded intratumoral alpha and beta TCR count, tracked tumor mutation counts.

By sample fraction, this clonotype is medium-sized. The target antigen is unknown. Time point given: sample taken at primary tumor resection. CDR3 length: 15 amino acids. Trimming stripped 3 bases from V and 3 bases from J, with 15 bases between. CDR1 is LGHDT and CDR2 is YNNKEL in the germline V gene (reference sequence). Single TCR cDNA molecules each had their own unique molecular identifier. TCRdb used MiXCR to reprocess the 5' RACE reads, holding one entry per CDR3 protein. This repertoire shows 10,000 to 15,000 distinct CDR3 sequences, 5.5% to 8.5% found once; its top ten account for about 3.5%. The source of this sequence is a female donor with early-stage non-small cell lung cancer. This chain links TRBV3-1 with TRBJ2-7; D may be TRBD1 (6 bases). This material consisted of lung tumor tissue, taken at surgery. The CDR3 DNA reads TGTGCCAGCAGCCATTCCAGGGACACCGTCTACGAGCAGTACTTC. Translation gives CASSHSRDTVYEQYF.